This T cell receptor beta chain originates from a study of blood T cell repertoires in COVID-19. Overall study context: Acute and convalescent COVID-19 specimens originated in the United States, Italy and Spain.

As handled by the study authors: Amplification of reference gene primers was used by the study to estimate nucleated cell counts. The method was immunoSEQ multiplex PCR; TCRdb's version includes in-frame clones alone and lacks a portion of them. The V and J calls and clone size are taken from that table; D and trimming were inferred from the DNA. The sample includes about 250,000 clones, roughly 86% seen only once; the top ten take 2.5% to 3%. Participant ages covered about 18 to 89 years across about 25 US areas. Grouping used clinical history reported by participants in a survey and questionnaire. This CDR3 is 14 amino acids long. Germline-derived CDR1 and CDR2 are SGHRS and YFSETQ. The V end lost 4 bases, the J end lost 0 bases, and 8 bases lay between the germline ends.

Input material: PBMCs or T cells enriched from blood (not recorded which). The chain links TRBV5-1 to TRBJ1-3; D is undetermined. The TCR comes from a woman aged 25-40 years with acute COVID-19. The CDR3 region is CASSIDTSGNTIYF. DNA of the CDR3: TGCGCCAGCAGCATCGACACCTCTGGAAACACCATATATTTT.